This TCR beta chain was retrieved from a study of response to subunit inactivated influenza vaccine. The CDR3 extends over 15 amino acids. Germline values: CDR1 MNHEY, CDR2 SMNVEV (reference sequence). The V end was cut by 5 bases, the J end by 0 bases, with 8 bases between. TCRdb re-analysed the RT-PCR reads in MiXCR, keeping a single row per CDR3 protein. The table records 650,000 to 800,000 distinct CDR3 sequences, around 20% of them present only once. The clonotype originates from a man between 45 and 60 years old who received an inactivated influenza vaccine. The J gene is TRBJ2-6, the V gene TRBV27; D is ambiguous. The starting material was PBMCs from blood, obtained around 5 days after vaccination. CDR3 sequence (DNA): TGTGCCAGCAGTAACCTTAACTCTGGGGCCAACGTCCTGACTTTC. Encoded protein: CASSNLNSGANVLTF.